This section outlines one T cell receptor (beta chain) sequence together with its context. These data belong to a study of cytomegalovirus exposure and HLA in healthy donors. PCR amplification relied on 60 Vbeta primers (plus 13 Jbeta primers). The table came from immunoSEQ multiplex PCR; TCRdb's copy has only in-frame clones and leaves some out. The sample lists more than 110,000 clones, around 79% seen once, with about 3.1% in the top ten. V trimming: 7 bases; J trimming: 3 bases; junction bases outside the gene matches: 8. The CDR3 extends over 15 amino acids. Per the germline V gene, CDR1 is SGHRS and CDR2 is YFSETQ.

The chain couples TRBV5-1 to TRBJ2-7; the match to TRBD2 covers 12 bases. The sample consisted of PBMCs. This sequence originates from a female donor in good health and CMV-seronegative. Written as DNA, the CDR3 is TGCGCCAGCTGGCTAGCGGGAGGGAGCCACTACGAGCAGTACTTC. Amino acid sequence: CASWLAGGSHYEQYF.